This T cell receptor beta chain derives from a study of neurological immune-mediated disorders. This clonotype has a count of ten or more. MiXCR was run by TCRdb on the 5' RACE reads, yielding one entry per CDR3 protein. The table lists around 46,000 distinct CDR3 sequences, about 1.8% of them singletons, with around 2.1% in the top ten. The source of this sequence is a woman aged 40 to 49 with multiple sclerosis. Sequenced material: PBMCs.

CDR3 nucleotides: TGCAGTGCCCAGATGTCGGGGGGGAACACTGAAGCTTTCTTT. It codes for CSAQMSGGNTEAFF. The chain has TRBV20-1 and TRBJ1-1; perhaps TRBD1 as D (5 bases). CDR1 and CDR2 from the germline V gene are DFQATT and SNEGSKA (reference sequence). The CDR3 has 14 amino acids. V was clipped by 6 bases and J by 1 base, with 15 bases between them.